This T cell receptor (beta chain) appears in the sequencing data of a study of shared clonotypes between healthy human individuals. Only in-frame clones appear in the TCRdb table, and some are missing; sequencing was by immunoSEQ multiplex PCR. The sample yields 180,000 or so clones, about 93% seen once. The CDR3 covers 15 residues. Germline trimming cut 2 bases from V and 2 bases from J; bases unmatched to any gene: 6. The V gene's germline CDR1 is SGHKS and CDR2 YYEKEE (reference sequence). The genes are TRBV5-5 and TRBJ2-7, with 8 bases that match TRBD1. The origin of this receptor is a woman in her twenties or thirties in good health. Sequencing used naive CD4+ T cells sorted from blood. The subset here: CD45RA+ positively selected. CDR3 region: CASSLAGTGPYEQYF. CDR3 nucleotide sequence: TGTGCCAGCAGCTTAGCCGGGACAGGTCCCTACGAGCAGTACTTC.